This TCR beta chain stems from a study of human T cells and chemical hapten exposure. Study details: A mostly female patient group had alopecia areata, totalis or universalis.

This clonotype has just a few counts. Its antigen remains unidentified. TCRdb independently ran MiXCR on the RACE reads; one entry per CDR3 protein. The data hold around 120,000 distinct CDR3 sequences, with roughly 13% observed a single time. Time point here: pre-sensitization, week 0. As for treatment: therapeutic diphenylcyclopropenone sensitization with weekly scalp DPC. Total RNA extraction was carried out from unfractionated whole blood. Notes on the study in general: Expanded TCRs created a significantly greater count of big CDR3 similarity clusters than controls did.

Germline-derived CDR1 and CDR2 are SEHNR and FQNEAQ (reference sequence). The CDR3 loop spans 14 amino acids. V gave up 5 bases and J gave up 10 bases; unmatched junction bases: 5. This specimen consisted of whole blood, obtained in connection with sensitization to the hapten diphenylcyclopropenone (DPC). The receptor comes from a young woman with alopecia areata. Some clones in this sample may be carry-over from other donors' samples. The gene calls are TRBV7-9 and TRBJ1-6, with TRBD1 identical over 10 bases. In DNA form, the CDR3 reads TGTGCCAGCAGCCCCGACAGGGGGCTGTCACCCCTCCACTTT. Amino acids: CASSPDRGLSPLHF.